The 7 T cell receptor beta chains below were found in one sample sequenced in a study of shared T cell receptors in the human thymus. The assay was immunoSEQ multiplex PCR, and TCRdb's table has in-frame clones only and misses some. Among roughly 560,000 clones, approximately 80% were seen once, and the ten largest hold 0.013%. The same data also went into a second study, on human thymus T cells.

The sample consisted of thymocytes. The receptor source for this set is a boy in the first two years of life with a congenital heart defect.

The rearrangement links TRBV27 to TRBJ2-7, with 7 nucleotides matching TRBD1. CDR1 and CDR2 (germline): MNHEY, SMNVEV (reference sequence). With V trimmed by 6 bases and J by 6 bases, 11 bases remained unmatched. The CDR3 sequence is 14 residues long. This CDR3 is CASRAQGPGREQYF. CDR3 bases: TGTGCCAGCAGGGCACAGGGGCCCGGGCGCGAGCAGTACTTC.

CDR3 nucleotides: TGTGCCAGTAGTGCCAAGGACAGGGCGGCGGGCTACACCTTC. Translating gives CASSAKDRAAGYTF. The chain uses TRBV19 and TRBJ1-2; 8 bases align to TRBD1. Germline assignment: CDR1 LNHDA and CDR2 SQIVND (reference sequence). This CDR3 is built from 14 residues. Unmatched junction bases numbered 10, after V lost 5 bases and J lost 8 bases.

The V and J genes are TRBV27 and TRBJ2-7; D not resolved. The V end lost 5 bases, the J end lost 3 bases, and 17 bases lay between the germline ends. The CDR3 length is 15 residues. CDR1 and CDR2 from the germline V gene are MNHEY and SMNVEV (reference sequence). CDR3 coding DNA: TGTGCCAGCAGTCCCGGCGCAGCAGGTAACTACGAGCAGTACTTC. Its protein is CASSPGAAGNYEQYF.

J is TRBJ2-5 and V is TRBV2, with TRBD2 matching over 7 bases. Near its end, the DNA agrees better with TRBJ2-7, so the J call may be wrong. The CDR3 totals 17 residues. From germline, CDR1 is SNHLY and CDR2 FYNNEI. The CDR3 nucleotides read TGTGCCAGCAGTGAAGGGGATGGGGAGGGCAAAACCTACGAGCAGTACTTC. Protein: CASSEGDGEGKTYEQYF.

The chain couples TRBV25-1 to TRBJ2-5; 7 bases are shared with TRBD2. V lost 4 bases, J lost 1 base, and 6 bases stayed unmatched. The germline gives CDR1 MGHDK, CDR2 SYGVNS. CDR3 length equals 15 residues. The CDR3 sequence is CASSAASGTQETQYF. The CDR3, as DNA: TGTGCCAGCAGTGCGGCTAGCGGAACCCAAGAGACCCAGTACTTC. Full variable domain (remainder filled in from reference TRBV25-1 and TRBJ2-5): EADIYQTPRYLVIGTGKKITLECSQTMGHDKMYWYQQDPGMELHLIHYSYGVNSTEKGDLSSESTVSRIRTEHFPLTLESARPSHTSQYLCASSAASGTQETQYFGPGTRLLVL.

On this clone itself: Mismatch with germline at one junction end may stem from a read error. The CDR3 is CASSEVPGHAIF. DNA for the CDR3: TGTGCCAGCAGTGAGGTCCCTGGACATGCAATCTTT. The chain has TRBV6-1 and TRBJ1-1; possibly TRBD1 for D (5 bases). Germline V lookup: CDR1 MNHNS, CDR2 SASEGT. This CDR3 has 12 residues.

The chain carries TRBV12-5 and TRBJ1-1; D may be TRBD1 (6 bases). V was shortened by 6 bases and J by 7 bases, with 15 bases between the two germline ends. CDR1 is LGHNT and CDR2 is FRNRAP in the germline V gene. The CDR3 contains 13 residues. CDR3 coding DNA: TGTGCTAGTGGAAATGGGGGGGCAGGTGAAGCTTTCTTT. Protein sequence: CASGNGGAGEAFF.